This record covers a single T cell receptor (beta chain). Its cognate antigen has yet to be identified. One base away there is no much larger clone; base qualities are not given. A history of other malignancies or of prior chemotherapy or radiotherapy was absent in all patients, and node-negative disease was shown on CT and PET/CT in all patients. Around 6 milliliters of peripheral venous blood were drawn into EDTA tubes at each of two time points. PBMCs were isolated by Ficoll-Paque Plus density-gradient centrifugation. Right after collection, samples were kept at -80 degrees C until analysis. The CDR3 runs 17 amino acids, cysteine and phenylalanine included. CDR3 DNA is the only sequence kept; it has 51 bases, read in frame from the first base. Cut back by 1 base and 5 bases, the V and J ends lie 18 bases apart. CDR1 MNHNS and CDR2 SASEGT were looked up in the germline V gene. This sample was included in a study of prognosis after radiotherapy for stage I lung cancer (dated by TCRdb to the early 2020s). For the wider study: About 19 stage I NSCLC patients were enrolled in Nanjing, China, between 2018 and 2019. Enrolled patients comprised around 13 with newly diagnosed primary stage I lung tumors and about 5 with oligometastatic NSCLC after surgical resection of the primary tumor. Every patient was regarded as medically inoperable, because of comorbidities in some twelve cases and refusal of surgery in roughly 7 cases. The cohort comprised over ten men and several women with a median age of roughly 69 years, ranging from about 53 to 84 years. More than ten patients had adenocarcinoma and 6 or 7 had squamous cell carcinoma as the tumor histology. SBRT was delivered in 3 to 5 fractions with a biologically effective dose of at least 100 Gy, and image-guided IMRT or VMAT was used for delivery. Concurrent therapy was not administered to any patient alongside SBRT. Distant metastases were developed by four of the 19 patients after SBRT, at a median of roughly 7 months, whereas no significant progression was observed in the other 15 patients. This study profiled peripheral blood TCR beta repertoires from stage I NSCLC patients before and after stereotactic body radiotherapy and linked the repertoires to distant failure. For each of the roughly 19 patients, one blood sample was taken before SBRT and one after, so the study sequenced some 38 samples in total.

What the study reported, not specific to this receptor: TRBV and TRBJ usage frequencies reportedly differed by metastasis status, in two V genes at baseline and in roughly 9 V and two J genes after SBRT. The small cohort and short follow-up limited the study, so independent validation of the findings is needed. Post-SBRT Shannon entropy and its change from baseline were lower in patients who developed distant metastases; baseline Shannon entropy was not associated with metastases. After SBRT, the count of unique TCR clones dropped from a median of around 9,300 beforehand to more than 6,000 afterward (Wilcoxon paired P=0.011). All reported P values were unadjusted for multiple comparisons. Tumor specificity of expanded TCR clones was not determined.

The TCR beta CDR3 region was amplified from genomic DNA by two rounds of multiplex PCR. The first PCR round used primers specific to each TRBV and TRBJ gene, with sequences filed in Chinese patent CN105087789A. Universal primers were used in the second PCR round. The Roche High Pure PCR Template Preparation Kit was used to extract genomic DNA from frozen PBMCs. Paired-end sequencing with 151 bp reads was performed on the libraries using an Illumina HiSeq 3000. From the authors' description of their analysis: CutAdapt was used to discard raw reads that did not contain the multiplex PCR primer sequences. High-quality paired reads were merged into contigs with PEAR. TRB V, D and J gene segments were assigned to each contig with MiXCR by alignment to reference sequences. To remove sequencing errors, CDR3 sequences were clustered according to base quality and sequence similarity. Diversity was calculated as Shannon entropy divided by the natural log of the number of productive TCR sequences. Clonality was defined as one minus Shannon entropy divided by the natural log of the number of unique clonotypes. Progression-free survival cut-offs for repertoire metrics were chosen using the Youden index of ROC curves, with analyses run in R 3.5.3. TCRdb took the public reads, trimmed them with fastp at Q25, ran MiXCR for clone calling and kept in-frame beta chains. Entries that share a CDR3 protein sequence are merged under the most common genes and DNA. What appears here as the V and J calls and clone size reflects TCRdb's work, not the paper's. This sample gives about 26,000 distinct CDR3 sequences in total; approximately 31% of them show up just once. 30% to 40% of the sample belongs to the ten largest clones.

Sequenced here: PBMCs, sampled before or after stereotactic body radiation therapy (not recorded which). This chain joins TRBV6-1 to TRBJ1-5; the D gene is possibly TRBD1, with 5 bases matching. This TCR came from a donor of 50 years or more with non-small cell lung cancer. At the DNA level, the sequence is TGTGCCAGCAGTGAAGTTAATAGGGGAGGGGTCTATCAGCCCCAGCATTTT. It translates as CASSEVNRGGVYQPQHF.